This TCR beta chain was found in a study of post-analysis software for immune sequencing data. Study-level background: Recorded disease courses covered relapsing-remitting, secondary progressive and progressive-relapsing multiple sclerosis. Some patients had no subtype annotation. Points from the study as a whole: Strong same-batch co-clustering of samples appeared with F measure clustering. The five TRBV segments detected at higher frequency in patients than in controls included TRBV5-6, TRBV5-1 and TRBV20-1.

For this clonotype: The antigen remains undetermined.

Germline CDR1 is LGHDT and CDR2 is YNNKEL (reference sequence). The CDR3 consists of 19 residues. The V gene lost 1 base and the J gene lost 0 bases, with 19 bases spanning the gap. Tagging with unique molecular identifiers was a feature of the TCR beta cDNA libraries. TCRdb called the PCR reads again in MiXCR, with one record for every CDR3 protein. The repertoire holds approximately 460,000 distinct CDR3 sequences, with under 55% as singletons. The genes are TRBV3-1 and TRBJ1-5; D is ambiguous. This TCR came from a girl aged 5-17 years with multiple sclerosis. Sequencing used blood. The CDR3 region is CASSQGVGLPPFSNQPQHF. The CDR3 bases are TGTGCCAGCAGCCAAGGGGTGGGCCTACCACCTTTTAGCAATCAGCCCCAGCATTTT.